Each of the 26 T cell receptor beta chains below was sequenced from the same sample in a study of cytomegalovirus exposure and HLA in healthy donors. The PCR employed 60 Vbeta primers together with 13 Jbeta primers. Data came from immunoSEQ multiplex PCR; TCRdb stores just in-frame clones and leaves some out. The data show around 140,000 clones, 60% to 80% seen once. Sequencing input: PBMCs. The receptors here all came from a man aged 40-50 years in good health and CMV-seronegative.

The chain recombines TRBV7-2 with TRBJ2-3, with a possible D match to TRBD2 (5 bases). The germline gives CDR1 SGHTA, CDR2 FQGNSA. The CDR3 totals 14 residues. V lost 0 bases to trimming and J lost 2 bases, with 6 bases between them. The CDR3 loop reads CASSLARATDTQYF. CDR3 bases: TGTGCCAGCAGCTTAGCGCGGGCCACAGATACGCAGTATTTT.

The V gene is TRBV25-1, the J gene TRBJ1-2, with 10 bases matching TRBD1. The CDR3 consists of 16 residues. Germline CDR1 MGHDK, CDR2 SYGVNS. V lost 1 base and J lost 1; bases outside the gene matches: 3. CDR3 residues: CASSEWGTGVNYGYTF. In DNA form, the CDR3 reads TGTGCCAGCAGTGAATGGGGGACAGGGGTTAACTATGGCTACACCTTC.

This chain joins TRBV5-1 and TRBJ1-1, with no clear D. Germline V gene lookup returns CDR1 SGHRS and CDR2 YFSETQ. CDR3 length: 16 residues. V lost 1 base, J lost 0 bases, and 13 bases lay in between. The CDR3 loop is CASSLISDTVNTEAFF. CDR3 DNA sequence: TGCGCCAGCAGCTTGATTAGCGACACCGTGAACACTGAAGCTTTCTTT.

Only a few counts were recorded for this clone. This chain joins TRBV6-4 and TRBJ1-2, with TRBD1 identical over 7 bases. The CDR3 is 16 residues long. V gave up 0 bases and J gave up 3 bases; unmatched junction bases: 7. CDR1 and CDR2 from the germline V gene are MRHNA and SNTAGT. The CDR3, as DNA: TGTGCCAGCAGTGACTCGAACAGGGGAAGGGACTATGGCTACACCTTC. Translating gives CASSDSNRGRDYGYTF.

The CDR3 spells CASSHPVARSGNTIYF. The CDR3 bases are TGCGCCAGCAGCCACCCGGTAGCACGCTCTGGAAACACCATATATTTT. This rearrangement joins TRBV4-1 to TRBJ1-3, with D hard to call. Germline CDR1 and CDR2: MGHRA and YSYEKL. The CDR3 sequence is 16 residues long. V lost 3 bases, J lost 0 bases, and 12 bases lay in between.

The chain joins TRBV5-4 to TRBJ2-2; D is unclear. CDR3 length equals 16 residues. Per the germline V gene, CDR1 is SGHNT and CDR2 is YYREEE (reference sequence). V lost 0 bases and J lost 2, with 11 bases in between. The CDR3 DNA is TGTGCCAGCAGCTTGGCGAAAGACTCAAACACCGGGGAGCTGTTTTTT. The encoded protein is CASSLAKDSNTGELFF. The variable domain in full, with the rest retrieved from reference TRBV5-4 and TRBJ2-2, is ETGVTQSPTHLIKTRGQQVTLRCSSQSGHNTVSWYQQALGQGPQFIFQYYREEENGRGNFPPRFSGLQFPNYSSELNVNALELDDSALYLCASSLAKDSNTGELFFGEGSRLTVL.

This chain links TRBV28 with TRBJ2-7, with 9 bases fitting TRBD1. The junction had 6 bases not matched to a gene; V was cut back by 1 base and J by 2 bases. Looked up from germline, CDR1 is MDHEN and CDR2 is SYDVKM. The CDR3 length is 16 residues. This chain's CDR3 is CASSLSTGTGPYEQYF. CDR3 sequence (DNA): TGTGCCAGCAGTTTATCAACCGGGACAGGGCCCTACGAGCAGTACTTC.

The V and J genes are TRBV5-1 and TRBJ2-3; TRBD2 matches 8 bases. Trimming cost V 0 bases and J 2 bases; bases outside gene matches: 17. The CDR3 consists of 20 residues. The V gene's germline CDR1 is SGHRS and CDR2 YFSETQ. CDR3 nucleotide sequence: TGCGCCAGCAGCTTGGCTTCCTCAAGCGGGGGAGTAATTAACACAGATACGCAGTATTTT. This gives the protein CASSLASSSGGVINTDTQYF.

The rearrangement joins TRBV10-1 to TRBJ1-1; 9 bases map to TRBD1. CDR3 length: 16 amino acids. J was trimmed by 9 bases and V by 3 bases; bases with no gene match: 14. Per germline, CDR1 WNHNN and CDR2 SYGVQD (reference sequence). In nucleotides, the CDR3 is TGCGCCAGCAGTGATCATAGTCTATCGGGACAGGGAAAAGCTTTCTTT. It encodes CASSDHSLSGQGKAFF.

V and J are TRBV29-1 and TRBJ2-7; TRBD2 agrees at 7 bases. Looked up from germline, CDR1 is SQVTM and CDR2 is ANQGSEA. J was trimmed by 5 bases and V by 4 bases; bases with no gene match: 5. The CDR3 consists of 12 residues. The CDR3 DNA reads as TGCAGCGTTGGTGGGGGGGGAAACGAGCAGTACTTC. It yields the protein CSVGGGGNEQYF.

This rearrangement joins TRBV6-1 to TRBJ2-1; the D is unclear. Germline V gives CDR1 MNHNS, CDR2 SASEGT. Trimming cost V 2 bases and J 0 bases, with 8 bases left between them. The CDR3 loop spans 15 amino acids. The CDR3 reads CASSEIRYSYNEQFF. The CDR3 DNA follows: TGTGCCAGCAGTGAAATTCGGTACTCCTACAATGAGCAGTTCTTC.

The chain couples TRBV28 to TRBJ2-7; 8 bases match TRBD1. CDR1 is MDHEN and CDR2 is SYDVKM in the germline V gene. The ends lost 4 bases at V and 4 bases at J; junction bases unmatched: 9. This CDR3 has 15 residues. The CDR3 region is CASSSYGQGRYEQYF. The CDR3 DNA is TGTGCCAGCAGTTCCTACGGACAGGGCCGATACGAGCAGTACTTC.

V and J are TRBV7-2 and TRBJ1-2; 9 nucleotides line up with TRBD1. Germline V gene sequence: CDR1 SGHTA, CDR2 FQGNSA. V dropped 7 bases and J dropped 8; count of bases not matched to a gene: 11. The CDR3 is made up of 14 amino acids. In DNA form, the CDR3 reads TGTGCCAGCACCGCCACAGGGGGCAGGTTGGGCTACACCTTC. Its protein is CASTATGGRLGYTF.

The DNA for the CDR3 is TGTGCCAGCAGGGGTGCAAGGGGCCCGTCTGAAAAACTGTTTTTT. Translated, it gives CASRGARGPSEKLFF. This chain links TRBV6-6 with TRBJ1-4; perhaps TRBD1 as D (5 bases). Germline V gives CDR1 MNHNY, CDR2 SVGAGI (reference sequence). This CDR3 region has 15 residues. Deletions cut 6 bases from V and 7 bases from J, with 18 bases between.

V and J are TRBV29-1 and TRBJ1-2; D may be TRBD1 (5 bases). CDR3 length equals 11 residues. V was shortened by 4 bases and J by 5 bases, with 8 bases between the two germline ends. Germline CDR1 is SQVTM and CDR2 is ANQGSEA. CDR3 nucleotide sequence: TGCAGCGTTGTACGGACATATGGCTACACCTTC. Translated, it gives CSVVRTYGYTF.

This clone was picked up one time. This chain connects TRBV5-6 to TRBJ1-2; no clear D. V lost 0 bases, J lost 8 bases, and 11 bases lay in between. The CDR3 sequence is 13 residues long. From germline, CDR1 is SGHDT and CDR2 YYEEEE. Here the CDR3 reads CASSLEVFRGYTF. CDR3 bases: TGTGCCAGCAGCTTGGAAGTCTTCCGGGGCTACACCTTC. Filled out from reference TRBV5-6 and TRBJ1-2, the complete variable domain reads DAGVTQSPTHLIKTRGQQVTLRCSPKSGHDTVSWYQQALGQGPQFIFQYYEEEERQRGNFPDRFSGHQFPNYSSELNVNALLLGDSALYLCASSLEVFRGYTFGSGTRLTVV.

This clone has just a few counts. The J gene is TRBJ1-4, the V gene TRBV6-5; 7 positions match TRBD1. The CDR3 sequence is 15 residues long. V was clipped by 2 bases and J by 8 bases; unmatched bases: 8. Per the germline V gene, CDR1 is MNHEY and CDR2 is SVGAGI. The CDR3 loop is CASSYGGQASEKLFF. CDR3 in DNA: TGTGCCAGCAGTTACGGTGGACAGGCGTCGGAAAAACTGTTTTTT.

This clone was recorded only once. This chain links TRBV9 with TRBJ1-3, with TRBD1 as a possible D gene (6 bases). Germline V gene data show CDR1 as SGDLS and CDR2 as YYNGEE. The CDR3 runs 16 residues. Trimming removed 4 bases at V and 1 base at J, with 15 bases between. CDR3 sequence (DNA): TGTGCCAGCAGCCCCTCCCAGGGGTGGTCTGGAAACACCATATATTTT. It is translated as CASSPSQGWSGNTIYF.

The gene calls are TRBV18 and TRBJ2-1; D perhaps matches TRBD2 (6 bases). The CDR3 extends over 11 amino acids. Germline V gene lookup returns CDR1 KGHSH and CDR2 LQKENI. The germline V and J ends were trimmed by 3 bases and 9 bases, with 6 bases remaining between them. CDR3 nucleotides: TGTGCCAGCTCACCCGGGAGTGAGCAGTTCTTC. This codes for CASSPGSEQFF.

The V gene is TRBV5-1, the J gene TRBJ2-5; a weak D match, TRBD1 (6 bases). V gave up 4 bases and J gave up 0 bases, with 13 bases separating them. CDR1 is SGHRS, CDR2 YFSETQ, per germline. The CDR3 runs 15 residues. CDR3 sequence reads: CASSHSGQYQETQYF. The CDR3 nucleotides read TGCGCCAGCAGCCACAGCGGACAGTACCAAGAGACCCAGTACTTC. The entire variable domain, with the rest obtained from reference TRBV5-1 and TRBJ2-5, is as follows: KAGVTQTPRYLIKTRGQQVTLSCSPISGHRSVSWYQQTPGQGLQFLFEYFSETQRNKGNFPGRFSGRQFSNSRSEMNVSTLELGDSALYLCASSHSGQYQETQYFGPGTRLLVL.

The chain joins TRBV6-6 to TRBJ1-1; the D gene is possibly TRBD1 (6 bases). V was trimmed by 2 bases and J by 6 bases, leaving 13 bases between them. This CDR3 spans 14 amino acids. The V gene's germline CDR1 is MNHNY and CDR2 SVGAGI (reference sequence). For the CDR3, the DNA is TGTGCCAGCAGTTACCAGGACAGATTATCTGAAGCTTTCTTT. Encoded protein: CASSYQDRLSEAFF.

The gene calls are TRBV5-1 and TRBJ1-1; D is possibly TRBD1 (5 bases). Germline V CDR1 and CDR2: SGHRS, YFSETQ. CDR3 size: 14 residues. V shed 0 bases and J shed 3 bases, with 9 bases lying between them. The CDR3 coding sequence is TGCGCCAGCAGCTTGGGGGGGAGGTACACTGAAGCTTTCTTT. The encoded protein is CASSLGGRYTEAFF. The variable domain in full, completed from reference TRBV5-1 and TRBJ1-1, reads KAGVTQTPRYLIKTRGQQVTLSCSPISGHRSVSWYQQTPGQGLQFLFEYFSETQRNKGNFPGRFSGRQFSNSRSEMNVSTLELGDSALYLCASSLGGRYTEAFFGQGTRLTVV.

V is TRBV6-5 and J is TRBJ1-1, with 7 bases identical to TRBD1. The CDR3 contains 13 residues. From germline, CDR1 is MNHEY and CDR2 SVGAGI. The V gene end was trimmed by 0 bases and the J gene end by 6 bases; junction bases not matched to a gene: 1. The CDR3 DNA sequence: TGTGCCAGCAGTTACTCAGGGGGCCCTGAAGCTTTCTTT. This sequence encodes CASSYSGGPEAFF.

This CDR3 reads CASGPPGQPLGGYTF. In DNA form, the CDR3 reads TGTGCTAGTGGTCCTCCGGGACAGCCCTTAGGAGGCTACACCTTC. J is TRBJ1-2 and V is TRBV12-5; TRBD1 matches 7 bases. The V gene end was trimmed by 5 bases and the J gene end by 8 bases; junction bases not matched to a gene: 14. The CDR3 is 15 amino acids. Germline-derived CDR1 and CDR2 are LGHNT and FRNRAP.

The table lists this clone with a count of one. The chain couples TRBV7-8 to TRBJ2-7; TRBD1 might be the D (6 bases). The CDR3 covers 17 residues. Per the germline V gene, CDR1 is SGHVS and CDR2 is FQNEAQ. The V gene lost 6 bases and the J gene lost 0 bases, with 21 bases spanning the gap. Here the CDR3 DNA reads TGTGCCAGCAGTCAGGACCAACAGGGACCCCTCTCCTACGAGCAGTACTTC. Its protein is CASSQDQQGPLSYEQYF.

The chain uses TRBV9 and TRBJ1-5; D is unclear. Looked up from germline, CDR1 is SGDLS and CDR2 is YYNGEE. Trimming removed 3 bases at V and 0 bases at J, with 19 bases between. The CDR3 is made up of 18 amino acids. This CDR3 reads CASSGDPGKGISNQPQHF. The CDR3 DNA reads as TGTGCCAGCAGCGGAGACCCCGGGAAGGGAATTAGCAATCAGCCCCAGCATTTT.